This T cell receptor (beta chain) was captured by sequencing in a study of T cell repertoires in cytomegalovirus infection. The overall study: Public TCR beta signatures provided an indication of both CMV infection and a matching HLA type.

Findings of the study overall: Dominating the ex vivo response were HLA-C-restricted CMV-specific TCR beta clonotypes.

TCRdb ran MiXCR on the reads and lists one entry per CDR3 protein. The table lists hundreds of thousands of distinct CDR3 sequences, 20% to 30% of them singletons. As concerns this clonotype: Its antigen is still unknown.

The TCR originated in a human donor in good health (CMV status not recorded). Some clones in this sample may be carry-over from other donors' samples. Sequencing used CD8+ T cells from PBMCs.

The CDR3 DNA sequence: TGTGCCAGCAGTGGGACAGTTGGCTACACCTTC. This sequence encodes CASSGTVGYTF. The J gene is TRBJ1-2, the V gene TRBV28; TRBD1 matches at 7 bases. Germline V gene lookup returns CDR1 MDHEN and CDR2 SYDVKM. V gave up 5 bases and J gave up 7 bases; unmatched junction bases: 1. The CDR3 spans 11 residues.